This T cell receptor beta chain was profiled in a study of blood T cell repertoires in COVID-19 (dated by TCRdb to the early 2020s). Study-wide context: Samples covering the acute and convalescent phases of COVID-19 were provided by collaborators in the United States, Italy and Spain. Where available, HLA class I and class II types were taken from metadata supplied by the sample provider and were not determined by assay-based typing. The prospective study material was composed of cDNA or gDNA derived from T cells, B-cell-depleted T cells, or PBMCs. Deeply sampled blood TCRbeta repertoires from subjects exposed to, actively infected with, or recovered from COVID-19 were included in the dataset. The samples were drawn from the first 160 participants of the ongoing ImmuneRACE study and from 950 to 1,500 subjects provided by 6 global collaborators. The repertoires were made available in a free public database intended to serve as a resource for research on the immune response to SARS-CoV-2. A de-identified subject ID, COVID-19 status, age in years and sex were almost always included in the sample metadata. Study-wide findings and limitations: How much clinical and demographic metadata was included differed by source and by participant, and the metadata was provided uncurated.

Per the germline V gene (reference sequence), DFQATT is the CDR1 and SNEGSKA is the CDR2. Trimming accounts for 3 bases at V and 6 bases at J, while the number of junction bases matched to no gene is 7. There are 13 amino acids in the CDR3, from cysteine to phenylalanine inclusive. The DNA shown is the 39-base CDR3, in frame from base 1. Each collaborating institution followed its own protocols to collect whole blood in K2EDTA tubes. For TCRbeta analysis, collaborators shipped samples in one of three forms: frozen whole blood, isolated PBMCs, or DNA extracted from either of those sample types. TCRbeta CDR3 regions were amplified from genomic DNA using the immunoSEQ Assay, a bias-controlled multiplex PCR. The source study handled its data this way. The number of nucleated cells in each sample was estimated by amplification of reference gene primers within the assay. To quantify the absolute abundance of each unique TCRbeta CDR3 rearrangement, sequence reads were collapsed and filtered. For each sample, productive Simpson clonality was calculated as the square root of Simpson's diversity index over productive rearrangements. The source is immuneACCESS, and TCRdb retained only in-frame sequences with V and J called. Part of the clones is not carried over; for the studies checked, unresolved V genes explain less than half of this, and the remainder is unexplained. The DNA gave D and trimming, while V, J and clone size come from that table. In this sample the table shows around 180,000 clones, roughly 80% of which occur a single time. The top ten hold around a sixth of the sample.

For this clone: Its antigen has not been determined. No much larger clonotype is one base removed from it; base qualities were not supplied.

The sequence links TRBV20-1 to TRBJ2-7, with 8 middle bases fitting TRBD2. This TCR was sampled from a man in his fifties or sixties with active or convalescent COVID-19. The sequenced sample was peripheral blood. The DNA sequence follows: TGCAGTGCTAGTTTGGGGCTAGCGGGCGAGCAGTACTTC. It translates as CSASLGLAGEQYF.